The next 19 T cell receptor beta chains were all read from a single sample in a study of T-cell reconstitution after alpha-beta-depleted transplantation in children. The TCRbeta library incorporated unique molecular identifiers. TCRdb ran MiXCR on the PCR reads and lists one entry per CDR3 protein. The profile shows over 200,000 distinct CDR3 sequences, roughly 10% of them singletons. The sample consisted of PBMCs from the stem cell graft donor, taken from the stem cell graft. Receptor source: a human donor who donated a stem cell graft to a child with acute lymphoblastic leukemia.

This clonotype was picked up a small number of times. DNA of the CDR3: TGTGCCAGCAGCTCAACATCGCCGTCAGGGCGGGAGCAGTTCTTC. It encodes CASSSTSPSGREQFF. The genes are TRBV11-2 and TRBJ2-1; D is possibly TRBD1 (5 bases). There are 15 residues in the CDR3. Germline assignment: CDR1 SGHAT and CDR2 FQNNGV. V lost 4 bases, J lost 10 bases, and 20 bases lay in between.

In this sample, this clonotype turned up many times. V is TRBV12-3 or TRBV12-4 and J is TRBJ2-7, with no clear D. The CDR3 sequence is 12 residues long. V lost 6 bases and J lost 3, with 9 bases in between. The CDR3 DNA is TGTGCCAGCAGGCCCTCGAACTACGAGCAGTACTTC. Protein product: CASRPSNYEQYF.

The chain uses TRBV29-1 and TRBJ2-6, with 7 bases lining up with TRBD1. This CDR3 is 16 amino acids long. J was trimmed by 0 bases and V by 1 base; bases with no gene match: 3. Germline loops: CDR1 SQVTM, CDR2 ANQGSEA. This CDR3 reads CSVEGGQTSGANVLTF. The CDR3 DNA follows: TGCAGCGTTGAAGGGGGACAGACCTCTGGGGCCAACGTCCTGACTTTC.

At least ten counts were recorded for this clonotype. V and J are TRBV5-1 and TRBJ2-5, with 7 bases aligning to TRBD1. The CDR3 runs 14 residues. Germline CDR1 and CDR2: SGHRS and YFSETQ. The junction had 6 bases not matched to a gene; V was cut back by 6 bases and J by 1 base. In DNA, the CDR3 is TGCGCCAGCACACGCTGGGACAGCCAAGAGACCCAGTACTTC. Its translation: CASTRWDSQETQYF.

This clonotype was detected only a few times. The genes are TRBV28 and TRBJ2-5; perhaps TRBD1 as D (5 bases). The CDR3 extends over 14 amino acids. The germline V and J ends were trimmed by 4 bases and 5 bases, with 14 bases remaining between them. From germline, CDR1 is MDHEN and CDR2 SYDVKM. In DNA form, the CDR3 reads TGTGCCAGCAGTTCGTACCAAGGGGTGGAGACCCAGTACTTC. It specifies CASSSYQGVETQYF.

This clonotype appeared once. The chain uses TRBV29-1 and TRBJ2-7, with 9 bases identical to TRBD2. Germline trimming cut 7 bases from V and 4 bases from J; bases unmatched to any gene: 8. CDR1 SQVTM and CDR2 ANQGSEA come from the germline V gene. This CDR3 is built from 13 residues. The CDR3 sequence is CSGATSGAYEQYF. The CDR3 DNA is TGCAGCGGCGCGACTAGCGGAGCTTACGAGCAGTACTTC.

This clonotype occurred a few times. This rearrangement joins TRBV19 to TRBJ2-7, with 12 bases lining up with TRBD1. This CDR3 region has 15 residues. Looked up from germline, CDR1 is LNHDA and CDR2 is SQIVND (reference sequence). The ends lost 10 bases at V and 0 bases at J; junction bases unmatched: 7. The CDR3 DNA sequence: TGTGCCACAAATAAGGGACAGGGGGCCTCCTACGAGCAGTACTTC. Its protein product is CATNKGQGASYEQYF.

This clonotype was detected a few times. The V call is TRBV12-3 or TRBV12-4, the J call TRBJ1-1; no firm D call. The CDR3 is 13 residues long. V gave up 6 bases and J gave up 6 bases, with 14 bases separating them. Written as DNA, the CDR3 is TGTGCCAGCAGCCCCGAAACAATGTCTGAAGCTTTCTTT. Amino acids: CASSPETMSEAFF.

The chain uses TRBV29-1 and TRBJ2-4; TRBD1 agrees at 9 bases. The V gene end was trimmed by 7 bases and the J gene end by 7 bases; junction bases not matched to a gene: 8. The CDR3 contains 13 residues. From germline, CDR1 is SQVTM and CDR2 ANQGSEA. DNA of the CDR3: TGCAGCGCGTTGGGGACAGGGATGAACATTCAGTACTTC. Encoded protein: CSALGTGMNIQYF.

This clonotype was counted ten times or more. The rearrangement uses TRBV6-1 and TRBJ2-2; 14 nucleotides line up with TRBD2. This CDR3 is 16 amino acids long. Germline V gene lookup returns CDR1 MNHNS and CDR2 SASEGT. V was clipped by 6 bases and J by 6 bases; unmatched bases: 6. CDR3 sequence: CASRTSGGAVAGELFF. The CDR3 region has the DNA TGTGCCAGCAGGACTAGCGGGGGGGCGGTCGCCGGGGAGCTGTTTTTT.

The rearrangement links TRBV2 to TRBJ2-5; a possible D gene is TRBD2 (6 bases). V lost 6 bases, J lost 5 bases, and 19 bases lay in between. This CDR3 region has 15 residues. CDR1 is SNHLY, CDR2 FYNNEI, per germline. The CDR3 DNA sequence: TGTGCCAGCAGCGCCCGATTAGCGGATACGGAGACCCAGTACTTC. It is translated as CASSARLADTETQYF.

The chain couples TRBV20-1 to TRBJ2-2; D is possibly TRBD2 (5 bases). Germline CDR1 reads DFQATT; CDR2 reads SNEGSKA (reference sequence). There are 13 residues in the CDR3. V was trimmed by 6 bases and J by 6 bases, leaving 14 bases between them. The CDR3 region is CSAGSTRSGELFF. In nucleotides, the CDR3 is TGCAGTGCCGGCTCTACTAGGTCCGGGGAGCTGTTTTTT.

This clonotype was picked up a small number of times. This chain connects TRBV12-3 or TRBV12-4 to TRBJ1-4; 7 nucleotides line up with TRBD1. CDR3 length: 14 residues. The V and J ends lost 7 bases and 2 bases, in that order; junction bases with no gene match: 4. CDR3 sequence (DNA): TGTGCCAGCAACTCACAGGGGACTAATGAAAAACTGTTTTTT. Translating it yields CASNSQGTNEKLFF.

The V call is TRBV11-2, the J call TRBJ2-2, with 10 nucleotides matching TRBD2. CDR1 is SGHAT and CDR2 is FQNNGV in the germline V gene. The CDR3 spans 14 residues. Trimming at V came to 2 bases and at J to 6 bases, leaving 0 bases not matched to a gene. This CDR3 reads CASSLLAGAGELFF. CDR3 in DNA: TGTGCCAGCAGCTTACTAGCGGGGGCCGGGGAGCTGTTTTTT. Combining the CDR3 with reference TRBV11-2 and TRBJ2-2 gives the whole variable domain EAGVAQSPRYKIIEKRQSVAFWCNPISGHATLYWYQQILGQGPKLLIQFQNNGVVDDSQLPKDRFSAERLKGVDSTLKIQPAKLEDSAVYLCASSLLAGAGELFFGEGSRLTVL.

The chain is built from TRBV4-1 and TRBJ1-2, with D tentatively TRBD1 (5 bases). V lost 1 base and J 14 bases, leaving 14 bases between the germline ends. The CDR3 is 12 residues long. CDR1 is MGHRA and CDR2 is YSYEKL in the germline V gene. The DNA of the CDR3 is TGCGCCAGCAGCCAAGTCAACGGGGCAGGGACCTTC. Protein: CASSQVNGAGTF.

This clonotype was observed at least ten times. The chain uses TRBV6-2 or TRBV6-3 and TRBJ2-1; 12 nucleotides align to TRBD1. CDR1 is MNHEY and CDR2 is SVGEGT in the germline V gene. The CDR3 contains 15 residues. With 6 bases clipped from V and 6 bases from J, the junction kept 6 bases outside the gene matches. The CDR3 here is CASRAGTGGGNEQFF. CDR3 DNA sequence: TGTGCCAGCAGAGCCGGGACAGGGGGCGGCAATGAGCAGTTCTTC.

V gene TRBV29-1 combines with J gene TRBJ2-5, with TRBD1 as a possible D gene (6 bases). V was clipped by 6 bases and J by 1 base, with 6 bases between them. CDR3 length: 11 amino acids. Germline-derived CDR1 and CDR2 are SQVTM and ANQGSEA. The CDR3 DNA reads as TGCAGCGTGGACAGCCAAGAGACCCAGTACTTC. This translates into CSVDSQETQYF.

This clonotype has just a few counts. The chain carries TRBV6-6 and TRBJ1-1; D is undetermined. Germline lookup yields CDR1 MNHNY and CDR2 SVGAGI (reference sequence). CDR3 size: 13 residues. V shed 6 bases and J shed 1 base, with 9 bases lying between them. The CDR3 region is CASSLDTNTEAFF. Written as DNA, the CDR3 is TGTGCCAGCAGCCTTGACACGAACACTGAAGCTTTCTTT.

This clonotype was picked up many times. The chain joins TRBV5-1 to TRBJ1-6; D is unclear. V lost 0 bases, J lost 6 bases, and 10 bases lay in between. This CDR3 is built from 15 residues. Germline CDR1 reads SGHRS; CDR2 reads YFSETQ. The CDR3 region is CASSLDGGLNSPLHF. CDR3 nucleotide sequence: TGCGCCAGCAGCTTGGATGGCGGGCTTAATTCACCCCTCCACTTT. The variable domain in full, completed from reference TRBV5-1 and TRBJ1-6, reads KAGVTQTPRYLIKTRGQQVTLSCSPISGHRSVSWYQQTPGQGLQFLFEYFSETQRNKGNFPGRFSGRQFSNSRSEMNVSTLELGDSALYLCASSLDGGLNSPLHFGNGTRLTVT.